These 5 T cell receptor beta chains were all obtained from the same sample, sequenced in a study of blood T cell repertoires in COVID-19. Data came from immunoSEQ multiplex PCR; TCRdb stores just in-frame clones and leaves some out. This sample has a few hundred thousand clones, with about 80% found just once. The sequencing input was PBMCs or T cells enriched from blood (not recorded which). The receptors stem from a man over 45 who had recovered from COVID-19.

This chain links TRBV5-4 with TRBJ2-1; 7 bases align to TRBD2. The germline gives CDR1 SGHNT, CDR2 YYREEE (reference sequence). This CDR3 region has 16 residues. V lost 5 bases to trimming and J lost 1 base; unmatched junction nucleotides: 9. This CDR3 reads CASRKPTSHSYNEQFF. The CDR3 nucleotides are TGTGCCAGCAGGAAGCCGACTAGCCATTCCTACAATGAGCAGTTCTTC.

The V and J genes are TRBV5-4 and TRBJ1-2; maybe TRBD1 (6 bases). CDR3 size: 14 residues. Germline lookup yields CDR1 SGHNT and CDR2 YYREEE (reference sequence). Trimming pared 4 bases from V and 8 bases from J, leaving 18 bases between. CDR3 loop: CASSPLQGLKGYTF. CDR3 DNA sequence: TGTGCCAGCAGCCCCTTACAGGGACTAAAGGGCTACACCTTC.

The chain carries TRBV11-2 and TRBJ2-3; TRBD1 is a possible D gene (6 bases). CDR1 is SGHAT, CDR2 FQNNGV, per germline. This CDR3 spans 16 amino acids. V lost 7 bases, J lost 3 bases, and 20 bases lay in between. Here the CDR3 DNA reads TGTGCCAGCACCCGAAGGTTGGGGGCAGAGACAGATACGCAGTATTTT. It specifies CASTRRLGAETDTQYF.

The gene calls are TRBV6-5 and TRBJ2-2, with 7 nucleotides matching TRBD2. The V gene end was trimmed by 11 bases and the J gene end by 3 bases; junction bases not matched to a gene: 6. This CDR3 spans 13 amino acids. Germline-derived CDR1 and CDR2 are MNHEY and SVGAGI. The CDR3 loop reads CAAGEGHTGELFF. The CDR3 DNA is TGTGCCGCGGGGGAGGGCCACACCGGGGAGCTGTTTTTT.

The CDR3: CASSPGLVYEQYF. In DNA form, the CDR3 reads TGTGCCAGTAGTCCAGGACTAGTCTACGAGCAGTACTTC. This sequence joins TRBV19 and TRBJ2-7; 7 positions agree with TRBD2. Germline values: CDR1 LNHDA, CDR2 SQIVND (reference sequence). The CDR3 is 13 residues long. Trimming at V came to 5 bases and at J to 3 bases, leaving 4 bases not matched to a gene.